These 20 T cell receptor beta chains originate from one sample sequenced in a study of beta chain features in type 1 diabetes. Of the isolated RNA, all was reverse transcribed, and so the sequenced material was expressed TCRB transcripts. Using immunoSEQ multiplex PCR, the repertoire was profiled, and TCRdb retains in-frame clones only, with some absent. This sample yields over 700,000 clones, of which about a sixth are seen a single time; about 0.025% belongs to the top ten. The sample taken for sequencing was naive CD4+ T cells from blood. The receptors were sampled from a woman between 18 and 29 years old in good health.

The sample holds a few counts of this clone. The chain combines TRBV10-3 with TRBJ2-3, with D unresolved. In germline, CDR1 is ENHRY, CDR2 SYGVKD. The CDR3 has 12 residues. The V gene lost 7 bases and the J gene lost 4 bases, with 9 bases spanning the gap. DNA of the CDR3: TGTGCCATCACCCCCCAGCCAGATACGCAGTATTTT. It codes for CAITPQPDTQYF.

This clone was observed a few times. The V and J genes are TRBV7-9 and TRBJ2-1; TRBD1 matches 8 bases. V was clipped by 5 bases and J by 7 bases; unmatched bases: 7. The CDR3 contains 14 residues. From germline, CDR1 is SEHNR and CDR2 FQNEAQ (reference sequence). CDR3 nucleotide sequence: TGTGCCAGCAGCCAGGGACAGGCTCGAAATGAGCAGTTCTTC. This encodes CASSQGQARNEQFF.

Concerning this clone: Additional DNA sequences in this sample encode the identical CDR3. V usage is TRBV6-5 and J usage is TRBJ2-3; D call uncertain. CDR3 length equals 11 residues. Germline V CDR1 and CDR2: MNHEY, SVGAGI. Trimming cost V 4 bases and J 5 bases, with 4 bases left between them. The CDR3 protein is CASSLGDTQYF. The DNA of the CDR3 is TGTGCCAGCAGTTTGGGAGATACGCAGTATTTT.

The rearrangement uses TRBV5-1 and TRBJ1-2; no clear D. V lost 0 bases, J lost 6 bases, and 15 bases lay in between. Looked up from germline, CDR1 is SGHRS and CDR2 is YFSETQ. This CDR3 has 15 amino acids. The CDR3: CASSLVIGYGHGYTF. In DNA, the CDR3 is TGCGCCAGCAGCTTGGTCATCGGATATGGCCATGGCTACACCTTC. Supplemented by reference TRBV5-1 and TRBJ1-2, the full variable domain reads KAGVTQTPRYLIKTRGQQVTLSCSPISGHRSVSWYQQTPGQGLQFLFEYFSETQRNKGNFPGRFSGRQFSNSRSEMNVSTLELGDSALYLCASSLVIGYGHGYTFGSGTRLTVV.

The rearrangement joins TRBV5-4 to TRBJ2-5, with TRBD1 matching over 7 bases. The J segment lost 1 base and the V segment lost 3 bases, leaving 3 bases of the junction unmatched. CDR3 length: 14 residues. Germline V gene data show CDR1 as SGHNT and CDR2 as YYREEE (reference sequence). CDR3 protein: CASSSGQTQETQYF. The CDR3 DNA follows: TGTGCCAGCAGCTCGGGACAGACCCAAGAGACCCAGTACTTC.

The chain is built from TRBV28 and TRBJ2-7, with D tentatively TRBD1 (6 bases). The CDR3 runs to 14 residues. CDR1 and CDR2 (germline): MDHEN, SYDVKM. V was cut by 7 bases and J by 3 bases, with 16 bases left in between. In nucleotides, the CDR3 is TGTGCCAGCACCCGACAGGTTGGGTTCTACGAGCAGTACTTC. Residues: CASTRQVGFYEQYF. The variable domain in full, with the rest retrieved from reference TRBV28 and TRBJ2-7, is DVKVTQSSRYLVKRTGEKVFLECVQDMDHENMFWYRQDPGLGLRLIYFSYDVKMKEKGDIPEGYSVSREKKERFSLILESASTNQTSMYLCASTRQVGFYEQYFGPGTRLTVT.

For the CDR3, the DNA is TGTGCCAGCAGCCGGGATGAGGGGGCGGGAGTTTGGGAGCAGTTCTTC. Translated, it gives CASSRDEGAGVWEQFF. The V call is TRBV7-2, the J call TRBJ2-1; D tentatively fits TRBD1 or TRBD2 (7 bases each). The CDR3 loop spans 16 amino acids. Germline V gene sequence: CDR1 SGHTA, CDR2 FQGNSA. Trimming removed 5 bases from V and 10 bases from J, with 24 bases in between.

V usage is TRBV6-6 and J usage is TRBJ2-1; TRBD2 matches at 10 bases. The CDR3 runs to 16 residues. Unmatched junction bases numbered 13, after V lost 7 bases and J lost 7 bases. Germline-derived CDR1 and CDR2 are MNHNY and SVGAGI (reference sequence). As DNA, the CDR3 is TGTGCCAGCACCGAAGCTGGACTAGCGGCGGTTAATGAGCAGTTCTTC. Amino acid sequence: CASTEAGLAAVNEQFF.

The V and J genes are TRBV28 and TRBJ2-5, with 9 bases matching TRBD1. With V trimmed by 5 bases and J by 5 bases, 9 bases remained unmatched. The CDR3 totals 15 residues. Germline loops: CDR1 MDHEN, CDR2 SYDVKM. CDR3 loop: CASSTPGQGRETQYF. The CDR3 region has the DNA TGTGCCAGCAGTACTCCCGGACAGGGGAGGGAGACCCAGTACTTC.

This clone turned up a few times. The V and J genes are TRBV6-4 and TRBJ2-7, with D possibly TRBD2 on 6 matching bases. Germline CDR1 MRHNA, CDR2 SNTAGT. The V end lost 10 bases, the J end lost 0 bases, and 10 bases lay between the germline ends. CDR3 length: 12 residues. The CDR3 loop reads CAIRTNSYEQYF. In DNA, the CDR3 is TGTGCCATCAGGACTAACTCCTACGAGCAGTACTTC.

This chain links TRBV2 with TRBJ2-5; 10 bases align to TRBD2. This CDR3 comprises 13 residues. The V and J ends lost 7 bases and 4 bases, in that order; junction bases with no gene match: 3. Per the germline V gene, CDR1 is SNHLY and CDR2 is FYNNEI. The CDR3 reads CASKGLATETQYF. The CDR3 DNA is TGTGCCAGCAAGGGACTAGCGACAGAGACCCAGTACTTC.

The sample holds a few counts of this clone. V and J are TRBV4-3 and TRBJ2-1, with D perhaps being TRBD1 or TRBD2 (6 bases each). V lost 5 bases and J 4 bases, leaving 15 bases between the germline ends. CDR3 length: 15 residues. CDR1 LGHNA and CDR2 YSLEER come from the germline V gene. The DNA of the CDR3 is TGCGCCAGCAGCTTAGCGGAGGGGGTGTACAATGAGCAGTTCTTC. Translation: CASSLAEGVYNEQFF.

The chain employs TRBV4-3 and TRBJ1-5; TRBD1 agrees at 12 bases. The ends lost 0 bases at V and 0 bases at J; junction bases unmatched: 12. The CDR3 extends over 21 amino acids. CDR1 and CDR2 (germline): LGHNA, YSLEER. The CDR3 region is CASSQEWDRGPFRYSNQPQHF. The CDR3 coding sequence is TGCGCCAGCAGCCAAGAATGGGACAGGGGGCCTTTCCGATATAGCAATCAGCCCCAGCATTTT.

This CDR3 is CATSREGNRVGEAFF. The CDR3 bases are TGTGCCACCAGCAGAGAGGGGAACAGGGTTGGTGAAGCTTTCTTT. The rearrangement links TRBV15 to TRBJ1-1, with TRBD1 as a possible D gene (6 bases). The germline V gene encodes CDR1 LNHNV and CDR2 YYDKDF (reference sequence). V was pared by 0 bases and J by 7 bases, with 15 bases between. The CDR3 runs to 15 residues.

A few counts support this clone. This chain joins TRBV7-2 and TRBJ2-2, with 10 positions matching TRBD2. The CDR3 is made up of 16 amino acids. The germline V gene encodes CDR1 SGHTA and CDR2 FQGNSA. V lost 6 bases to trimming and J lost 8 bases; unmatched junction nucleotides: 12. For the CDR3, the DNA is TGTGCCAGCAGGCCACCGGGACTAGCGTCATCGGGGGAGCTGTTTTTT. It is translated as CASRPPGLASSGELFF.

The CDR3 region has the DNA TGTGCCAGCAGCTTAGTAAAAGGGGGGTATGGCTACACCTTC. Protein sequence: CASSLVKGGYGYTF. The genes are TRBV13 and TRBJ1-2, with D perhaps matching TRBD1 (6 bases). Germline V lookup: CDR1 PRHDT, CDR2 FYEKMQ (reference sequence). The CDR3 runs to 14 residues. V was cut by 1 base and J by 5 bases, with 11 bases left in between.

The chain employs TRBV7-3 and TRBJ2-2; 8 positions agree with TRBD2. The CDR3 consists of 15 residues. V lost 3 bases, J lost 4 bases, and 4 bases stayed unmatched. The V gene's germline CDR1 is SGHTA and CDR2 FQGTGA. Here the CDR3 DNA reads TGTGCCAGCAGCTTGGGCGGGAGGTCCACCGGGGAGCTGTTTTTT. Amino acid sequence: CASSLGGRSTGELFF.

This clone turned up a few times. The chain has TRBV27 and TRBJ2-1, with TRBD2 matching 13 bases. CDR1 is MNHEY and CDR2 is SMNVEV in the germline V gene (reference sequence). CDR3 length equals 18 residues. V lost 8 bases and J lost 0; bases outside the gene matches: 10. Here the CDR3 DNA reads TGTGCCAGCGTAGGACTAGCGGGAGCGGGCGGCTCCTACAATGAGCAGTTCTTC. Protein sequence: CASVGLAGAGGSYNEQFF.

This clone showed up just a few times. The chain is built from TRBV9 and TRBJ2-1, with 8 bases that match TRBD2. Germline V lookup: CDR1 SGDLS, CDR2 YYNGEE. V shed 0 bases, J shed 2 bases, and the junction held 7 bases outside the gene matches. The CDR3 is 17 residues long. CDR3 nucleotide sequence: TGTGCCAGCAGCGTAGGAAGGGGACTAGAACCCTACAATGAGCAGTTCTTC. Amino acids: CASSVGRGLEPYNEQFF.

This chain connects TRBV7-9 to TRBJ2-1, with D perhaps TRBD2 (6 bases). V was cut by 5 bases and J by 1 base, with 9 bases left in between. There are 14 residues in the CDR3. Germline CDR1 and CDR2: SEHNR and FQNEAQ (reference sequence). The CDR3 coding sequence is TGTGCCAGCAGCCTACTAGCATCCTACAATGAGCAGTTCTTC. Residues: CASSLLASYNEQFF.